The clone carrying this T cell receptor (beta chain) was seen once. The data were obtained in a study of CD8 T cells in Susac syndrome. Reverse transcription of roughly 0.5 to 1 ug RNA used random hexamers. A single record per CDR3 protein comes from TCRdb applying MiXCR to the immunoSEQ multiplex PCR reads. The table records 75,000 to 100,000 distinct CDR3 sequences, around 94% of them present only once. The CDR3 is 17 amino acids. Germline V gene data show CDR1 as SGHAT and CDR2 as FQNNGV. V dropped 5 bases and J dropped 2; count of bases not matched to a gene: 9. What was sequenced was CD8+ T cells from PBMCs. The sequence derives from a human donor in good health. The rearrangement uses TRBV11-2 and TRBJ2-3; 11 nucleotides align to TRBD2. The DNA for the CDR3 is TGTGCCAGCAGCACAGATAAGGGACTAGCGGACACAGATACGCAGTATTTT. As protein: CASSTDKGLADTDTQYF.